The 30 T cell receptor beta chains reported below all come from one sample, sequenced in a study of a mutant IDH1 vaccine in newly diagnosed glioma. The sample's time point: week 23, last vaccination. Each vaccine dose was 300 ug of mutant IDH1 20-mer peptide, with topical imiquimod. No antigen has been identified for these receptors. Here immunoSEQ multiplex PCR was the method, and the copy in TCRdb shows in-frame clones only, minus some. The sample contains just over 80,000 clones, around 85% of which appear only once. The starting material was PBMCs, obtained from a glioma patient whose treatment included an IDH1 peptide vaccine. The source is a man aged 25 to 40 with glioma. Some clones in this sample may be carry-over from other donors' samples.

This chain uses TRBV28 with TRBJ2-7, with 9 bases aligning to TRBD1. V shed 3 bases and J 0 bases; nucleotides not matched to a gene: 9. Germline V gives CDR1 MDHEN, CDR2 SYDVKM. The CDR3 sequence is 17 residues long. CDR3 DNA: TGTGCCAGCAGTTTCGGGGGGACAGGGTTTAGCTCCTACGAGCAGTACTTC. Translating gives CASSFGGTGFSSYEQYF.

The J gene is TRBJ2-7, the V gene TRBV18; D is unresolved. From germline, CDR1 is KGHSH and CDR2 LQKENI. Trimming removed 6 bases from V and 7 bases from J, with 13 bases in between. CDR3 length: 12 residues. Written as DNA, the CDR3 is TGTGCCAGCTCGAGCTTCGGAAGGGAGCAGTACTTC. This translates into CASSSFGREQYF.

The CDR3 sequence is CASSLEGGRDRANYGYTF. CDR3 in DNA: TGTGCCAGCAGCTTGGAGGGCGGTCGTGACAGGGCTAACTATGGCTACACCTTC. This chain uses TRBV5-4 with TRBJ1-2; 7 nucleotides agree with TRBD1. V lost 0 bases to trimming and J lost 0 bases; unmatched junction nucleotides: 11. The germline V gene encodes CDR1 SGHNT and CDR2 YYREEE (reference sequence). The CDR3 is made up of 18 amino acids. The full variable domain, its missing parts supplied by reference TRBV5-4 and TRBJ1-2, is ETGVTQSPTHLIKTRGQQVTLRCSSQSGHNTVSWYQQALGQGPQFIFQYYREEENGRGNFPPRFSGLQFPNYSSELNVNALELDDSALYLCASSLEGGRDRANYGYTFGSGTRLTVV.

This clone has more than one count but fewer than ten. This chain connects TRBV6-1 to TRBJ1-2; D not certain. Trimming shortened V by 6 bases and J by 5 bases, and 16 bases separated the two germline ends. The CDR3 is made up of 14 amino acids. Germline V gives CDR1 MNHNS, CDR2 SASEGT. The CDR3 loop is CASRGNGVGYGYTF. The CDR3 DNA reads TGTGCCAGCAGGGGCAACGGGGTAGGATATGGCTACACCTTC.

This rearrangement joins TRBV18 to TRBJ1-1; weak D call: TRBD1 (6 bases). CDR1 is KGHSH, CDR2 LQKENI, per germline. This CDR3 spans 17 amino acids. The V end was cut by 3 bases, the J end by 4 bases, with 21 bases between. CDR3 sequence reads: CASSPPGARISGTEAFF. Written as DNA, the CDR3 is TGTGCCAGCTCACCGCCGGGGGCGAGGATTTCAGGCACTGAAGCTTTCTTT.

The genes are TRBV7-9 and TRBJ1-1; D is uncertain. V was cut by 4 bases and J by 7 bases, with 16 bases left in between. Germline CDR1 SEHNR, CDR2 FQNEAQ (reference sequence). This CDR3 has 14 amino acids. CDR3 residues: CASSSKDTTLEAFF. CDR3 nucleotide sequence: TGTGCCAGCAGCTCCAAAGACACCACCCTTGAAGCTTTCTTT.

The V and J genes are TRBV5-6 and TRBJ2-2; 8 bases map to TRBD1. The germline gives CDR1 SGHDT, CDR2 YYEEEE. The CDR3 has 14 amino acids. J was trimmed by 6 bases and V by 0 bases; bases with no gene match: 1. The CDR3 DNA is TGTGCCAGCAGCTTGGCCAGGGGGCCCGGGGAGCTGTTTTTT. Translated: CASSLARGPGELFF. The full variable domain, with the rest looked up from reference TRBV5-6 and TRBJ2-2, is DAGVTQSPTHLIKTRGQQVTLRCSPKSGHDTVSWYQQALGQGPQFIFQYYEEEERQRGNFPDRFSGHQFPNYSSELNVNALLLGDSALYLCASSLARGPGELFFGEGSRLTVL.

The rearrangement links TRBV7-9 to TRBJ2-7, with 11 bases matching TRBD2. The CDR3 loop spans 15 amino acids. V shed 0 bases and J 4 bases; nucleotides not matched to a gene: 2. Germline CDR1 reads SEHNR; CDR2 reads FQNEAQ (reference sequence). This CDR3 is CASSLAGLAVYEQYF. CDR3 nucleotides: TGTGCCAGCAGCTTAGCGGGACTAGCGGTATACGAGCAGTACTTC.

The rearrangement links TRBV19 to TRBJ2-5; TRBD1 matches 10 bases. This CDR3 has 16 residues. The V gene's germline CDR1 is LNHDA and CDR2 SQIVND (reference sequence). V lost 3 bases and J lost 6; bases outside the gene matches: 10. CDR3 loop: CASSISRQGASKTQYF. The CDR3 DNA sequence: TGTGCCAGTAGTATTTCTCGACAGGGGGCGAGTAAGACCCAGTACTTC.

This clone appeared once. The chain combines TRBV4-2 with TRBJ2-2; 11 bases fit TRBD1. The germline V gene has CDR1 LGHNA and CDR2 YNFKEQ. This CDR3 spans 18 amino acids. The V gene end was trimmed by 1 base and the J gene end by 6 bases; junction bases not matched to a gene: 10. The CDR3 protein is CASSQGSRTGGESGELFF. The DNA of the CDR3 is TGTGCCAGCAGCCAAGGTAGTCGGACAGGGGGCGAATCCGGGGAGCTGTTTTTT.

The gene calls are TRBV10-3 and TRBJ2-1; 8 positions agree with TRBD1. Germline V gives CDR1 ENHRY, CDR2 SYGVKD. There are 15 residues in the CDR3. V gave up 3 bases and J gave up 6 bases; unmatched junction bases: 7. CDR3 DNA: TGTGCCATCAGTGATATGGACAGGGCAAGCAATGAGCAGTTCTTC. It encodes CAISDMDRASNEQFF.

A few counts support this clone. J is TRBJ1-5 and V is TRBV7-6, with D perhaps TRBD1 (6 bases). The CDR3 runs to 17 residues. Trimming left V 0 bases short and J 1 base short, with 13 bases between. CDR1 SGHVS and CDR2 FNYEAQ come from the germline V gene. For the CDR3, the DNA is TGTGCCAGCAGCTTAGCGAGGGCAGGGGAAAGCAATCAGCCCCAGCATTTT. Translating gives CASSLARAGESNQPQHF.

The chain employs TRBV7-3 and TRBJ2-2, with TRBD2 matching over 11 bases. Per the germline V gene, CDR1 is SGHTA and CDR2 is FQGTGA. Germline trimming cut 1 base from V and 5 bases from J; bases unmatched to any gene: 15. The CDR3 has 20 amino acids. CDR3 nucleotides: TGTGCCAGCAGCTTAATACCGATCGGTAGCGGGAGGGCCGGGACCGGGGAGCTGTTTTTT. Residues: CASSLIPIGSGRAGTGELFF.

The chain combines TRBV10-3 with TRBJ1-1, with 11 bases fitting TRBD1. Per the germline V gene, CDR1 is ENHRY and CDR2 is SYGVKD. V shed 7 bases and J 2 bases; nucleotides not matched to a gene: 9. The CDR3 extends over 16 amino acids. The CDR3 reads CAINSGQGAENTEAFF. The CDR3 nucleotides read TGTGCCATCAATTCCGGACAGGGGGCGGAAAACACTGAAGCTTTCTTT.

The chain is built from TRBV7-6 and TRBJ1-2, with a possible D match to TRBD1 (5 bases). Germline CDR1 and CDR2: SGHVS and FNYEAQ. This CDR3 region has 15 residues. Between the trimmed V and J ends, which lost 8 bases and 2 bases, there was a span of 18 bases. CDR3 amino acids: CASGPPREGNYGYTF. DNA for the CDR3: TGTGCCAGCGGGCCCCCCCGAGAGGGGAACTATGGCTACACCTTC.

In regard to this clone: The CDR3 does not close with the conserved phenylalanine or tryptophan, likely indicating a read error. The DNA is left out, because the CDR3 cannot be placed on it with certainty; the CDR3 is given as TCRdb lists it. The rearrangement joins TRBV14 to TRBJ1-1. In germline, CDR1 is SGHDN, CDR2 FVKESK. The CDR3 numbers 15 amino acids, ends counted. The CDR3 region is CASSPLGLPGTPLFG.

The chain combines TRBV2 with TRBJ1-4, with D uncertain. Trimming left V 8 bases short and J 0 bases short, with 13 bases between. This CDR3 comprises 15 residues. CDR1 is SNHLY, CDR2 FYNNEI, per germline. The CDR3 DNA reads as TGTGCCAGCCTCAGCCAAACAGCAACTAATGAAAAACTGTTTTTT. Its protein is CASLSQTATNEKLFF.

The chain has TRBV27 and TRBJ1-5; D gene uncertain. This CDR3 is built from 13 residues. V lost 3 bases, J lost 1 base, and 4 bases lay in between. Germline V gene sequence: CDR1 MNHEY, CDR2 SMNVEV (reference sequence). This CDR3 reads CASSFSSNQPQHF. Written as DNA, the CDR3 is TGTGCCAGCAGTTTTAGCAGCAATCAGCCCCAGCATTTT.

The DNA of the CDR3 is TGTGCCATCAGTGAGTCAGCTGCCAGGGGGCTTGAAAAACTGTTTTTT. It codes for CAISESAARGLEKLFF. The genes are TRBV10-3 and TRBJ1-4; 8 bases line up with TRBD1. Germline trimming cut 0 bases from V and 7 bases from J; bases unmatched to any gene: 7. Germline-derived CDR1 and CDR2 are ENHRY and SYGVKD. The CDR3 is 16 residues long.

V is TRBV2 and J is TRBJ2-4; 9 bases map to TRBD2. This CDR3 has 17 amino acids. Per the germline V gene, CDR1 is SNHLY and CDR2 is FYNNEI. The trim removed 3 bases at V and 0 bases at J, leaving 6 bases unmatched. The CDR3: CASSERLAGLAKNIQYF. The CDR3 nucleotides read TGTGCCAGCAGTGAGAGGCTAGCGGGACTAGCCAAAAACATTCAGTACTTC.

V and J are TRBV7-2 and TRBJ2-1, with D possibly being TRBD2 (7 bases). The length of the CDR3 is 16 residues. V dropped 3 bases and J dropped 1 base, with 13 bases sitting between them. Germline CDR1 is SGHTA and CDR2 is FQGNSA. The CDR3 DNA is TGTGCCAGCAGCTTTGTGGCGGGGGCGTCCTACAATGAGCAGTTCTTC. This codes for CASSFVAGASYNEQFF.

A remark on this clone: This specimen includes other DNA sequences encoding the same CDR3. This chain uses TRBV4-3 with TRBJ2-6; a weak D match, TRBD2 (5 bases). The CDR3 runs 16 residues. Between the trimmed V and J ends, which lost 0 bases and 3 bases, there was a span of 9 bases. Per germline, CDR1 LGHNA and CDR2 YSLEER. CDR3 bases: TGCGCCAGCAGCCAAGATCGAGGGAGTGGGGCCAACGTCCTGACTTTC. Translating it yields CASSQDRGSGANVLTF.

The chain is built from TRBV28 and TRBJ2-3; 11 nucleotides agree with TRBD1. V gave up 3 bases and J gave up 4 bases; unmatched junction bases: 3. This CDR3 contains 15 residues. Germline lookup yields CDR1 MDHEN and CDR2 SYDVKM. The CDR3 region is CASSLDRGQADTQYF. The CDR3 DNA follows: TGTGCCAGCAGTTTGGACAGGGGGCAAGCAGATACGCAGTATTTT. Looking up the rest from reference TRBV28 and TRBJ2-3 gives the full variable domain: DVKVTQSSRYLVKRTGEKVFLECVQDMDHENMFWYRQDPGLGLRLIYFSYDVKMKEKGDIPEGYSVSREKKERFSLILESASTNQTSMYLCASSLDRGQADTQYFGPGTRLTVL.

The chain uses TRBV6-1 and TRBJ2-1, with D perhaps TRBD1 (5 bases). V was pared by 2 bases and J by 9 bases, with 11 bases between. The V gene's germline CDR1 is MNHNS and CDR2 SASEGT. The CDR3 runs to 13 residues. CDR3 in DNA: TGTGCCAGCAGTGAAAAAGGGGTAGGTGAGCAGTTCTTC. Its protein is CASSEKGVGEQFF.

The rearrangement joins TRBV12-5 to TRBJ1-1; 7 positions match TRBD1. Germline V gene sequence: CDR1 LGHNT, CDR2 FRNRAP. This CDR3 contains 13 residues. The V gene end was trimmed by 6 bases and the J gene end by 4 bases; junction bases not matched to a gene: 5. The CDR3 nucleotides are TGTGCTAGTGGCCAGGGGGGGACCACTGAAGCTTTCTTT. This gives the protein CASGQGGTTEAFF.

This clone was seen a handful of times. This rearrangement joins TRBV30 to TRBJ2-7, with D possibly being TRBD1 (5 bases). CDR3 length: 14 residues. Trimming stripped 1 base from V and 3 bases from J, with 13 bases between. The germline V gene encodes CDR1 GTSNPN and CDR2 SVGIG (reference sequence). CDR3 residues: CAWSAGLVFYEQYF. The CDR3 DNA sequence: TGTGCCTGGAGTGCAGGGTTGGTTTTCTACGAGCAGTACTTC.

This clone was detected only once. The rearrangement uses TRBV12-2 and TRBJ1-5. TRBV12-2 is described as a pseudogene. The length of the CDR3 is 13 residues. CDR3 coding DNA: TGTGCAAGTCGCTTAGCGCGAACGGCCTCGGGGCATTTT. It specifies CASRLARTASGHF.

Concerning this clone itself: The sample holds other DNA sequences that translate to the same CDR3. The chain joins TRBV6-5 to TRBJ1-2; 8 nucleotides match TRBD1. Germline V gene sequence: CDR1 MNHEY, CDR2 SVGAGI. V lost 5 bases to trimming and J lost 4 bases; unmatched junction nucleotides: 0. The CDR3 has 12 amino acids. The CDR3 DNA follows: TGTGCCAGCAGTGGACAGGGCTATGGCTACACCTTC. Translated: CASSGQGYGYTF.

The chain is built from TRBV25-1 and TRBJ2-7; 11 bases match TRBD2. Germline CDR1 MGHDK, CDR2 SYGVNS. The CDR3 loop spans 17 amino acids. The V and J ends lost 1 base and 2 bases, in that order; junction bases with no gene match: 7. CDR3 sequence: CASSEWLAGGKAYEQYF. The DNA for the CDR3 is TGTGCCAGCAGTGAATGGCTAGCGGGAGGTAAGGCCTACGAGCAGTACTTC.

This clone is medium-sized within its sample. The chain uses TRBV4-3 and TRBJ2-5; 8 nucleotides line up with TRBD2. Trimming took 0 bases from V and 13 from J; bases not matched to a gene: 10. CDR3 size: 14 residues. Germline lookup yields CDR1 LGHNA and CDR2 YSLEER. As DNA, the CDR3 is TGCGCCAGCAGCCAAGATGAAACGCGGGGGGCCCTGTACTTC. This encodes CASSQDETRGALYF.